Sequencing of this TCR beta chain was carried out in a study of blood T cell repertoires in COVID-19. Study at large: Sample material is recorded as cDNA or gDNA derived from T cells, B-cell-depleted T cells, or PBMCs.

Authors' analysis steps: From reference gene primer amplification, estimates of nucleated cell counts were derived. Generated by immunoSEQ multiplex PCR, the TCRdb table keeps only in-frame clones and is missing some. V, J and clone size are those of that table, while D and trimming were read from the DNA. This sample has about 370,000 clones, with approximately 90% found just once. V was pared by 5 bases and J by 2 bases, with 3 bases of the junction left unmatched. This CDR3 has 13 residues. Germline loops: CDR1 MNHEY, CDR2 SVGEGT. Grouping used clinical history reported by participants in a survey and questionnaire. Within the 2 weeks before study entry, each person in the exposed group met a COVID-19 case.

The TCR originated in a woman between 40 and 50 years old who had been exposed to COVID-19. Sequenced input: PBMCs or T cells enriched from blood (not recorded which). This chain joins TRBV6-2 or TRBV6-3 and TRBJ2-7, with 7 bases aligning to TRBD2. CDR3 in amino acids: CASSATSAYEQYF. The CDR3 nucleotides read TGTGCCAGCAGTGCCACTAGCGCCTACGAGCAGTACTTC.